These 16 T cell receptor beta chains were sequenced from one sample in a study of monozygotic twins with cystic fibrosis. The repertoire was sequenced with immunoSEQ multiplex PCR; TCRdb's copy has only in-frame clones and lacks some. Of about 36,000 clones listed, 84% are singletons. The sequenced material came from blood. The receptors stem from a girl aged 2 to 9 with cystic fibrosis.

CDR3 sequence (DNA): TGTGCCACCACAGCCGGGACGGTTTCTAATGAGCAGTTCTTC. Translated: CATTAGTVSNEQFF. The chain has TRBV10-3 and TRBJ2-1; either TRBD1 or TRBD2 may supply D (5 bases each). V dropped 10 bases and J dropped 7 bases, with 20 bases sitting between them. CDR3 size: 14 residues. Germline V gene data show CDR1 as ENHRY and CDR2 as SYGVKD.

This chain links TRBV7-9 with TRBJ1-5, with 11 bases fitting TRBD1. The CDR3 sequence is 15 residues long. The J segment lost 9 bases and the V segment lost 5 bases, leaving 9 bases of the junction unmatched. Germline V gene lookup returns CDR1 SEHNR and CDR2 FQNEAQ (reference sequence). The CDR3 DNA sequence: TGTGCCAGCAGCGAGGACAGGGGGCCCCGGAGGCCCCAGCATTTT. This sequence encodes CASSEDRGPRRPQHF.

The gene calls are TRBV9 and TRBJ2-3; possibly TRBD2 for D (6 bases). Trimming pared 0 bases from V and 3 bases from J, leaving 14 bases between. Looked up from germline, CDR1 is SGDLS and CDR2 is YYNGEE. The CDR3 covers 16 residues. CDR3 region: CASSVAGVGPTDTQYF. DNA of the CDR3: TGTGCCAGCAGCGTAGCGGGAGTAGGGCCGACAGATACGCAGTATTTT.

This clone has just a few counts. The gene calls are TRBV9 and TRBJ1-2, with TRBD1 identical over 10 bases. The CDR3 extends over 14 amino acids. CDR1 and CDR2 from the germline V gene are SGDLS and YYNGEE. V was pared by 0 bases and J by 7 bases, with 3 bases of the junction left unmatched. In DNA form, the CDR3 reads TGTGCCAGCAGCGTAGCGGGACAGGGGTCTGGCTACACCTTC. This encodes CASSVAGQGSGYTF.

The chain is built from TRBV18 and TRBJ2-7, with D unresolved. This CDR3 is 11 amino acids long. Looked up from germline, CDR1 is KGHSH and CDR2 is LQKENI. V was trimmed by 6 bases and J by 2 bases, leaving 5 bases between them. The CDR3 sequence is CASSPAYEQYF. DNA for the CDR3: TGTGCCAGCTCGCCAGCCTACGAGCAGTACTTC.

This CDR3 reads CASSSNRYYNEQFF. The CDR3 DNA sequence: TGTGCCAGCAGTTCCAATCGGTACTACAATGAGCAGTTCTTC. This rearrangement joins TRBV2 to TRBJ2-1; no definite D call. This CDR3 is built from 14 residues. The germline gives CDR1 SNHLY, CDR2 FYNNEI. Trimming pared 5 bases from V and 3 bases from J, leaving 11 bases between.

The V and J genes are TRBV6-5 and TRBJ2-1; perhaps D is TRBD1 or TRBD2 (6 bases each). The CDR3 sequence is 14 residues long. Germline CDR1 and CDR2: MNHEY and SVGAGI. V lost 5 bases and J 6 bases, leaving 14 bases between the germline ends. Here the CDR3 DNA reads TGTGCCAGCAGTCTCCGGGGGCTCTCCAATGAGCAGTTCTTC. Its protein product is CASSLRGLSNEQFF.

This chain joins TRBV6-5 and TRBJ1-2; a possible D gene is TRBD1 (6 bases). This CDR3 region has 12 residues. CDR1 MNHEY and CDR2 SVGAGI come from the germline V gene. Trimming stripped 5 bases from V and 5 bases from J, with 9 bases between. Written as DNA, the CDR3 is TGTGCCAGCAGTCCGGACAGATATGGCTACACCTTC. Protein sequence: CASSPDRYGYTF.

Only one count was recorded for this clone. The chain couples TRBV6-4 to TRBJ2-1; 13 bases fit TRBD2. CDR3 length: 16 amino acids. After removal of 4 bases from V and 8 bases from J, the junction contained 8 bases not matched to a gene. Germline V gene data show CDR1 as MRHNA and CDR2 as SNTAGT. The CDR3 is CASSAVLAGGTDEQFF. The CDR3 DNA is TGTGCCAGCAGTGCGGTACTAGCGGGGGGGACGGATGAGCAGTTCTTC.

The chain is built from TRBV7-6 and TRBJ1-4, with D perhaps matching TRBD1 (5 bases). Trimming took 7 bases from V and 6 from J, leaving 15 bases between them. Germline values: CDR1 SGHVS, CDR2 FNYEAQ. The CDR3 runs to 14 residues. CDR3: CASTTAGRDEKLFF. CDR3 DNA sequence: TGTGCCAGCACAACCGCGGGCAGGGATGAAAAACTGTTTTTT.

This clone was seen a single time. This chain links TRBV6-5 with TRBJ2-2; tentative D call: TRBD2 (5 bases). The CDR3 is 12 residues long. Germline assignment: CDR1 MNHEY and CDR2 SVGAGI. Trimming left V 6 bases short and J 8 bases short, with 10 bases between. The CDR3 reads CASRRRVGELFF. The CDR3 coding sequence is TGTGCCAGCAGGCGGCGGGTGGGGGAGCTGTTTTTT.

This rearrangement joins TRBV29-1 to TRBJ2-2, with D hard to call. The germline V and J ends were trimmed by 4 bases and 3 bases, with 3 bases remaining between them. This CDR3 is built from 11 residues. Germline CDR1 is SQVTM and CDR2 is ANQGSEA. The CDR3 protein is CSVVDTGELFF. The CDR3 DNA reads TGCAGCGTTGTGGACACCGGGGAGCTGTTTTTT.

In its sample, this clone was seen a few times. V gene TRBV6-1 combines with J gene TRBJ1-6; D is perhaps TRBD1 (5 bases). The CDR3 spans 16 residues. CDR1 and CDR2 (germline): MNHNS, SASEGT. The V and J ends lost 2 bases and 9 bases respectively, with 17 bases between them. CDR3 residues: CASSEWRPLGPSPLHF. The CDR3 coding sequence is TGTGCCAGCAGTGAATGGCGCCCGTTGGGACCTTCACCCCTCCACTTT.

The chain couples TRBV5-1 to TRBJ1-4; no clear D. V was shortened by 4 bases and J by 0 bases, with 10 bases between the two germline ends. CDR3 size: 15 residues. Germline assignment: CDR1 SGHRS and CDR2 YFSETQ. CDR3 sequence: CASSQGYATNEKLFF. CDR3 DNA: TGCGCCAGCAGCCAAGGCTATGCAACTAATGAAAAACTGTTTTTT.

This chain joins TRBV6-5 and TRBJ2-7; the match to TRBD1 covers 8 bases. Per germline, CDR1 MNHEY and CDR2 SVGAGI. With 6 bases clipped from V and 0 bases from J, the junction kept 7 bases outside the gene matches. This CDR3 is built from 15 residues. The CDR3 coding sequence is TGTGCCAGCAGCCGGGACAGGACCAGCTCCTACGAGCAGTACTTC. This encodes CASSRDRTSSYEQYF.

The chain links TRBV2 to TRBJ1-2; 7 nucleotides align to TRBD1. Germline loops: CDR1 SNHLY, CDR2 FYNNEI. The CDR3 is 15 residues long. V gave up 8 bases and J gave up 8 bases; unmatched junction bases: 17. Here the CDR3 reads CASSAQGQLAQGYTF. CDR3 nucleotides: TGTGCCAGCTCAGCCCAGGGACAGCTGGCCCAGGGCTACACCTTC. The full variable domain, in which reference TRBV2 and TRBJ1-2 provide the parts outside the CDR3, is EPEVTQTPSHQVTQMGQEVILRCVPISNHLYFYWYRQILGQKVEFLVSFYNNEISEKSEIFDDQFSVERPDGSNFTLKIRSTKLEDSAMYFCASSAQGQLAQGYTFGSGTRLTVV.